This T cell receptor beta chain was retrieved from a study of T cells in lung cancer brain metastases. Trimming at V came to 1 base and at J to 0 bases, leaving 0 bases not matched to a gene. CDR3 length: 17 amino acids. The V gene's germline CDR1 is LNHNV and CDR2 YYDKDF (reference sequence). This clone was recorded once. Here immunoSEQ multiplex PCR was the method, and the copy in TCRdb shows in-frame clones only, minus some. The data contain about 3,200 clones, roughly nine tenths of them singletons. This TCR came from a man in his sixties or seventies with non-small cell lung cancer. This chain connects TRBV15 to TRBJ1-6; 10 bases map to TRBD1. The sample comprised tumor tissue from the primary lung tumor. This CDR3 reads CATSRGTGGSYNSPLHF. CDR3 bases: TGTGCCACCAGCAGAGGGACAGGGGGCTCCTATAATTCACCCCTCCACTTT. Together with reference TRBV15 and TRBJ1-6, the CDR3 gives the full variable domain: DAMVIQNPRYQVTQFGKPVTLSCSQTLNHNVMYWYQQKSSQAPKLLFHYYDKDFNNEADTPDNFQSRRPNTSFCFLDIRSPGLGDTAMYLCATSRGTGGSYNSPLHFGNGTRLTVT.